This section outlines one T cell receptor (beta chain) sequence together with its context. This sample is drawn from a study of T cell responses to AZD1222 COVID-19 vaccine. The CDR3 consists of 16 residues. The V gene's germline CDR1 is KGHDR and CDR2 SFDVKD. The V and J ends lost 3 bases and 4 bases respectively, with 15 bases between them. Clones were read by immunoSEQ multiplex PCR, and TCRdb kept only the in-frame ones, dropping some. The sample carries roughly 140,000 clones, 85% to 95% recorded once. The sequence came from an adult who had recovered from COVID-19. The rearrangement links TRBV24-1 to TRBJ1-5, with unresolved D. The starting material was peripheral blood, obtained after recovery from COVID-19. CDR3 nucleotide sequence: TGTGCCACCAGTGATCCCTCCGGTGGGTTAAATCAGCCCCAGCATTTT. It yields the protein CATSDPSGGLNQPQHF.